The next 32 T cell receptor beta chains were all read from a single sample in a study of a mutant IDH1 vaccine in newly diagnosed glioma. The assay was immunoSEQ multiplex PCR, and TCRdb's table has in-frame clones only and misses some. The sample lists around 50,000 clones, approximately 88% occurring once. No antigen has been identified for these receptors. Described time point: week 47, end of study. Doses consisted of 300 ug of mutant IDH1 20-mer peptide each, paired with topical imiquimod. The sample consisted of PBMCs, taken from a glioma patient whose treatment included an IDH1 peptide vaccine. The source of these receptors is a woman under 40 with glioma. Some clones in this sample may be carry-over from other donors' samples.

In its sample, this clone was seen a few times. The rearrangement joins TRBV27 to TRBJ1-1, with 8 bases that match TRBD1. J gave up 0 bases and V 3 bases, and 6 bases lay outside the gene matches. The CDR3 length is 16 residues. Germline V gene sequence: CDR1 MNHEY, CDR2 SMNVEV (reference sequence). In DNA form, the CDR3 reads TGTGCCAGCAGTTTCGCCAGGGGGCTTGTGAACACTGAAGCTTTCTTT. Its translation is CASSFARGLVNTEAFF.

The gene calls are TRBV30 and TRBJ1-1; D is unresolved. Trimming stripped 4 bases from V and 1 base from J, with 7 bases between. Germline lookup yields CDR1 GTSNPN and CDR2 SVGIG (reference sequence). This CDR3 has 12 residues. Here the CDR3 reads CAWNGPNTEAFF. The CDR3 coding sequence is TGTGCCTGGAACGGGCCGAACACTGAAGCTTTCTTT.

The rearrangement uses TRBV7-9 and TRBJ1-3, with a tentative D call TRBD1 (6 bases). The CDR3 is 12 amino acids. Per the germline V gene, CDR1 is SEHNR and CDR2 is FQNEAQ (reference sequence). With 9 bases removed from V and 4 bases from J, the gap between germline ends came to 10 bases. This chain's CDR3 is CARDSPGNTIYF. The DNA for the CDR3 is TGTGCCAGGGACAGTCCGGGAAACACCATATATTTT. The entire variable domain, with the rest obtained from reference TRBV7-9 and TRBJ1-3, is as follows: DTGVSQNPRHKITKRGQNVTFRCDPISEHNRLYWYRQTLGQGPEFLTYFQNEAQLEKSRLLSDRFSAERPKGSFSTLEIQRTEQGDSAMYLCARDSPGNTIYFGEGSWLTVV.

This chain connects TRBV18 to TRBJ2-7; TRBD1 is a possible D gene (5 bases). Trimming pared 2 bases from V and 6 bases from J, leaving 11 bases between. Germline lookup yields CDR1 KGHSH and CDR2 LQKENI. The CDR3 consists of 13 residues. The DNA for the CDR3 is TGTGCCAGCTCACCATTGACAGTTGCCGAGCAGTACTTC. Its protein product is CASSPLTVAEQYF.

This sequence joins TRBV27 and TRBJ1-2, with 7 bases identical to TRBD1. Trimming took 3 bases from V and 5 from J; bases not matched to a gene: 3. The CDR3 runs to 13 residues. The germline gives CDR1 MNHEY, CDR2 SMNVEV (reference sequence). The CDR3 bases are TGTGCCAGCAGTTTCAGACAGGGATATGGCTACACCTTC. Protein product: CASSFRQGYGYTF.

CDR3 nucleotide sequence: TGTGCCACCAAACTGGACAGTCTAAAAGGGGAGCAGTACTTC. Translation gives CATKLDSLKGEQYF. The genes are TRBV6-5 and TRBJ2-7, with D possibly being TRBD1 (6 bases). V dropped 10 bases and J dropped 7 bases, with 23 bases sitting between them. This CDR3 contains 14 residues. CDR1 is MNHEY, CDR2 SVGAGI, per germline.

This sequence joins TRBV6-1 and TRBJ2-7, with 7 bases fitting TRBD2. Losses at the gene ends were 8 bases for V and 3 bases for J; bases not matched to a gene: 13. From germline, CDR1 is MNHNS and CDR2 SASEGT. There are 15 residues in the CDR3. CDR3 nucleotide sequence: TGTGCCAGCGCCCCCTGGGAGGGAGCTAACTACGAGCAGTACTTC. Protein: CASAPWEGANYEQYF.

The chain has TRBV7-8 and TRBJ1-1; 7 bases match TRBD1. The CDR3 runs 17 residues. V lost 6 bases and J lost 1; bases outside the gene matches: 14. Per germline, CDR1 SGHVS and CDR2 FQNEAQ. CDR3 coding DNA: TGTGCCAGCAGTCGACCCCAGGGGGGAAGGGGGAACACTGAAGCTTTCTTT. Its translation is CASSRPQGGRGNTEAFF.

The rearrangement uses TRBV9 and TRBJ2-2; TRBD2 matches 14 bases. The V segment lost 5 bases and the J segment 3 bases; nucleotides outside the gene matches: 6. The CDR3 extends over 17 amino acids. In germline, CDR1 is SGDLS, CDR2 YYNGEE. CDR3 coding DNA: TGTGCCAGCAGGGGCGGACTAGCGGGAGGTGACACCGGGGAGCTGTTTTTT. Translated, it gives CASRGGLAGGDTGELFF.

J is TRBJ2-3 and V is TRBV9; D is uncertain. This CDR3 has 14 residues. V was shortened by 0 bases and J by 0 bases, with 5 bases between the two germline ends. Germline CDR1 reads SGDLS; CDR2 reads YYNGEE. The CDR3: CASSVGISTDTQYF. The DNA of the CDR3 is TGTGCCAGCAGCGTAGGGATAAGCACAGATACGCAGTATTTT.

The CDR3, as DNA: TGCGCCAGCAGTGACGACGTGGGAGAAAAACTGTTTTTT. This encodes CASSDDVGEKLFF. The chain carries TRBV10-1 and TRBJ1-4; no clear D. Germline CDR1 and CDR2: WNHNN and SYGVQD (reference sequence). Trimming removed 3 bases from V and 8 bases from J, with 10 bases in between. This CDR3 contains 13 residues.

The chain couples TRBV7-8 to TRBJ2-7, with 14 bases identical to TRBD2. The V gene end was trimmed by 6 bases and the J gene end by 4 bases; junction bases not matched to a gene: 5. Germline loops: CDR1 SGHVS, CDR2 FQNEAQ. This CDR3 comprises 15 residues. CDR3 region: CASRGTSGSFYEQYF. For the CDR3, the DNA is TGTGCCAGCAGAGGGACTAGCGGGAGTTTTTACGAGCAGTACTTC.

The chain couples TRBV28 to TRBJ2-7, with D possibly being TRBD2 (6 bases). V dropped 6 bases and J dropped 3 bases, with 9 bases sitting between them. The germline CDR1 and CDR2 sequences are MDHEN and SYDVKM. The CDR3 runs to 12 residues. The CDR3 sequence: CASSTGSYEQYF. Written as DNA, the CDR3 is TGTGCCAGCAGCACCGGGAGCTACGAGCAGTACTTC.

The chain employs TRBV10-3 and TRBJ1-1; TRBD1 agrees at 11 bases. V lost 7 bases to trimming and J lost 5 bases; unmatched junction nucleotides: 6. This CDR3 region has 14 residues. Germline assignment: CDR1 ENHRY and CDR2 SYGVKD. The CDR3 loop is CAITEGQGETEAFF. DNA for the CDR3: TGTGCCATCACCGAGGGACAGGGGGAGACTGAAGCTTTCTTT.

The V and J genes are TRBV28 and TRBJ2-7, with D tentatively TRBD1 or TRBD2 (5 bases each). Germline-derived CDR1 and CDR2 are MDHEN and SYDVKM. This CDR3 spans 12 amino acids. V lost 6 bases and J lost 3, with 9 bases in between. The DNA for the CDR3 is TGTGCCAGCAGGGGACCTGTCTACGAGCAGTACTTC. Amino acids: CASRGPVYEQYF.

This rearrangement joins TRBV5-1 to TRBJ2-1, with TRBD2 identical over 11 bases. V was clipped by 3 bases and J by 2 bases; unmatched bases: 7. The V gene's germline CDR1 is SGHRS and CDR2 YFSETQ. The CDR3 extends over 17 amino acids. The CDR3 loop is CASSYLAGGSAYNEQFF. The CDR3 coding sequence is TGCGCCAGCAGCTATTTAGCGGGAGGGAGCGCCTACAATGAGCAGTTCTTC.

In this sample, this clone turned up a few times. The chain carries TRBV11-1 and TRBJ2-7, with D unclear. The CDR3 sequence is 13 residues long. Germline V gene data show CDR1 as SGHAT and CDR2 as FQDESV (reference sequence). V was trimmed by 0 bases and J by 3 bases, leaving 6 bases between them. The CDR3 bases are TGTGCCAGCAGCTTAGCGAGTGACTACGAGCAGTACTTC. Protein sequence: CASSLASDYEQYF. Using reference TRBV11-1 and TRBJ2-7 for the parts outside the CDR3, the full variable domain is EAEVAQSPRYKITEKSQAVAFWCDPISGHATLYWYRQILGQGPELLVQFQDESVVDDSQLPKDRFSAERLKGVDSTLKIQPAELGDSAMYLCASSLASDYEQYFGPGTRLTVT.

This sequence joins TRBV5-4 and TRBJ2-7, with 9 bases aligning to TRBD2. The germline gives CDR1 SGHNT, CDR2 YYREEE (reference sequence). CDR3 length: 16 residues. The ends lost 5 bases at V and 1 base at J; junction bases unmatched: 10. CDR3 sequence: CASSYLAGVGSYEQYF. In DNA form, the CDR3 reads TGTGCCAGCAGTTACTTAGCGGGAGTGGGATCCTACGAGCAGTACTTC.

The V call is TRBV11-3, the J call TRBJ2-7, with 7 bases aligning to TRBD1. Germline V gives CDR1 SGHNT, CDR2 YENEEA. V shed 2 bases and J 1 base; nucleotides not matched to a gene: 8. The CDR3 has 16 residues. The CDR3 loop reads CASSLPQGSKSYEQYF. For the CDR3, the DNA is TGTGCCAGCAGCTTACCACAGGGGTCTAAATCCTACGAGCAGTACTTC. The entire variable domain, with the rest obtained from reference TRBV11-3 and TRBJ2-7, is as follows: EAGVVQSPRYKIIEKKQPVAFWCNPISGHNTLYWYLQNLGQGPELLIRYENEEAVDDSQLPKDRFSAERLKGVDSTLKIQPAELGDSAVYLCASSLPQGSKSYEQYFGPGTRLTVT.

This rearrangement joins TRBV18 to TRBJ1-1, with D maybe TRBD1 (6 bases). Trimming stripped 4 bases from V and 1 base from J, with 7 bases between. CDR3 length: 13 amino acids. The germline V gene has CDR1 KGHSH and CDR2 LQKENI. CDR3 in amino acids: CASSQTGNTEAFF. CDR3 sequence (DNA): TGTGCCAGCTCACAGACAGGGAACACTGAAGCTTTCTTT.

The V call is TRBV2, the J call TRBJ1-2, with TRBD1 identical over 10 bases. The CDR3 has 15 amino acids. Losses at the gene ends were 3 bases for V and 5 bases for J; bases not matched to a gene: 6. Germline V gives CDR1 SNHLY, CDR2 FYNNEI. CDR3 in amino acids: CASSDSRDRGYGYTF. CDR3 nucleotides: TGTGCCAGCAGTGATAGTAGGGACAGGGGATATGGCTACACCTTC.

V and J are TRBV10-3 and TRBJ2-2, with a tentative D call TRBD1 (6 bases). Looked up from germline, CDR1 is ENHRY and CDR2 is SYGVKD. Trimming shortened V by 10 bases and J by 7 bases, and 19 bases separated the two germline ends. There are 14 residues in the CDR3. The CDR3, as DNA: TGTGCCACCTCAGCACAGGGCGCGAGCGGGGAGCTGTTTTTT. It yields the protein CATSAQGASGELFF.

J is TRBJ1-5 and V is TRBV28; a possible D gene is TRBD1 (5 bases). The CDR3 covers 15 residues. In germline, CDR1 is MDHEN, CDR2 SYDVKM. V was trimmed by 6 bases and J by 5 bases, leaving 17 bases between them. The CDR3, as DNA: TGTGCCAGCAGCCCAGAGGGCGGAGGGGATCAGCCCCAGCATTTT. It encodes CASSPEGGGDQPQHF. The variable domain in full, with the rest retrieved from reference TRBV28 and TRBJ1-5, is DVKVTQSSRYLVKRTGEKVFLECVQDMDHENMFWYRQDPGLGLRLIYFSYDVKMKEKGDIPEGYSVSREKKERFSLILESASTNQTSMYLCASSPEGGGDQPQHFGDGTRLSIL.

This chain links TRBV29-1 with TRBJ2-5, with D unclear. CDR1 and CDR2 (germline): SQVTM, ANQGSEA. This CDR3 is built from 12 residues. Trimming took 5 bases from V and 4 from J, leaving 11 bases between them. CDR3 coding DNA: TGCAGCGTTAGTTACAGAGGAGAGACCCAGTACTTC. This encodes CSVSYRGETQYF.

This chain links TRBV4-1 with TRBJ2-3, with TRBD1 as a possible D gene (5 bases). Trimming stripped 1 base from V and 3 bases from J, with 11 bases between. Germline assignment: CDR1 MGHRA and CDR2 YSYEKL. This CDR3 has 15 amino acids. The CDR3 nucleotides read TGCGCCAGCAGCCAAGTCGGTCAGGGTACAGATACGCAGTATTTT. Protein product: CASSQVGQGTDTQYF.

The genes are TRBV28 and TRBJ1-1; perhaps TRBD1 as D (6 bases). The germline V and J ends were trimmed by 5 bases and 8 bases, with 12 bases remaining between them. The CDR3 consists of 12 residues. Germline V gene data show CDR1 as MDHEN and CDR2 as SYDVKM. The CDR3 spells CASSPQGQEAFF. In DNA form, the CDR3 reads TGTGCCAGCAGTCCCCAGGGGCAGGAAGCTTTCTTT.

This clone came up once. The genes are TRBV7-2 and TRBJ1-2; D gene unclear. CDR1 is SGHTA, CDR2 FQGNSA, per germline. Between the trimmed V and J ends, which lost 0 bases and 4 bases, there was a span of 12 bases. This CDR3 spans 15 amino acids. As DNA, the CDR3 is TGTGCCAGCAGCTTAGCGAGAACAGCCCTCTATGGCTACACCTTC. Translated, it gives CASSLARTALYGYTF.

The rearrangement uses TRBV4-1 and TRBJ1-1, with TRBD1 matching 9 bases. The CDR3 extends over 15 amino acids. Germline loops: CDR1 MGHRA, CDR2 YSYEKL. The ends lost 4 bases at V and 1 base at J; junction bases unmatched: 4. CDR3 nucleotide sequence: TGCGCCAGCAGCCCGGGACAGGGAAGGAACACTGAAGCTTTCTTT. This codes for CASSPGQGRNTEAFF.

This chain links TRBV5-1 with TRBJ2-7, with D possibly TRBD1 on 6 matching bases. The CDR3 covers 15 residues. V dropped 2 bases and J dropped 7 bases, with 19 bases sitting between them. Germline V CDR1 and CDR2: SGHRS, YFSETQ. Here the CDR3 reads CASSFLQGAGVEQYF. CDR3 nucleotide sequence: TGCGCCAGCAGCTTCCTACAGGGTGCAGGCGTGGAGCAGTACTTC.

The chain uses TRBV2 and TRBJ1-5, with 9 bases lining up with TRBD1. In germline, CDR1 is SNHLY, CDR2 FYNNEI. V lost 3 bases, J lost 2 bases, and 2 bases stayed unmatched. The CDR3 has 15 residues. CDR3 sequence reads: CASSEDRGGNQPQHF. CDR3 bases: TGTGCCAGCAGTGAGGACAGGGGAGGCAATCAGCCCCAGCATTTT.

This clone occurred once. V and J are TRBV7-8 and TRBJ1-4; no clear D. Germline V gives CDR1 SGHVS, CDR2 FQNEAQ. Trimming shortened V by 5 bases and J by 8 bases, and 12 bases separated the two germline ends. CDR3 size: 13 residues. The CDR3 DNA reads TGTGCCAGCAGCCCCAATTGGGAGGAAAAACTGTTTTTT. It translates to CASSPNWEEKLFF.

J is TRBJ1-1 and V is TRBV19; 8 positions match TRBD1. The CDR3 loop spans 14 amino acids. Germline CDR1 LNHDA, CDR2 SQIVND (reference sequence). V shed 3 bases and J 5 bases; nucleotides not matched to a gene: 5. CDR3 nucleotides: TGTGCCAGTAGTATTGCAGGGGGCTGGACTGAAGCTTTCTTT. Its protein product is CASSIAGGWTEAFF. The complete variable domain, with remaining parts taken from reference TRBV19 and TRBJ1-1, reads DGGITQSPKYLFRKEGQNVTLSCEQNLNHDAMYWYRQDPGQGLRLIYYSQIVNDFQKGDIAEGYSVSREKKESFPLTVTSAQKNPTAFYLCASSIAGGWTEAFFGQGTRLTVV.